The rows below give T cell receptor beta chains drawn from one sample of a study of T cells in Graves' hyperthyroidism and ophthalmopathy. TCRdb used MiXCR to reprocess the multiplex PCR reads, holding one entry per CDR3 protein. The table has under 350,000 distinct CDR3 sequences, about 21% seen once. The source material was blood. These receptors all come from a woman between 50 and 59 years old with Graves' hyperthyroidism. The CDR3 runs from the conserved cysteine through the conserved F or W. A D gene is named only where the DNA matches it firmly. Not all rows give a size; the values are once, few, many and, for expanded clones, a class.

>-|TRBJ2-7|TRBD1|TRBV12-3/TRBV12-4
CASNRGYEQYF
TGTGCCAGCAACAGGGGTTACGAGCAGTACTTC
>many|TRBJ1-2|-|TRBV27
CASGNRAHYGYTF
TGTGCCAGCGGGAACAGGGCCCACTATGGCTACACCTTC
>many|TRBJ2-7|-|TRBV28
CASNSQGGTYEQYF
TGTGCCAGCAATTCCCAGGGGGGGACCTACGAGCAGTACTTC
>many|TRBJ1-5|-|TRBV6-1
CASSEERQPQHF
TGTGCCAGCAGTGAAGAGAGACAGCCCCAGCATTTT
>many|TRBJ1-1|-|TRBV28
CASSSDVYTEAFF
TGTGCCAGCAGTTCGGACGTATACACTGAAGCTTTCTTT
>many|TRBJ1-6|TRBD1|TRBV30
CAWSNDRARSPLHF
TGTGCCTGGAGCAATGACAGGGCCCGTTCACCCCTCCACTTT
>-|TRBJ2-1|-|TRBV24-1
CATQGSSYNEQFF
TGTGCCACCCAGGGAAGCTCCTACAATGAGCAGTTCTTC
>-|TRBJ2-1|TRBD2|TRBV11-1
CASSRDSGAYNEQFF
TGTGCCAGCAGCCGAGACAGCGGGGCCTACAATGAGCAGTTCTTC
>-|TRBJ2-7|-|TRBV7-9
CASSLMGNRHEQYF
TGTGCCAGCAGCTTGATGGGTAACCGCCACGAGCAGTACTTC
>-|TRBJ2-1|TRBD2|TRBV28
CASSFSGRADEQFF
TGTGCCAGCAGTTTCAGCGGGAGGGCCGATGAGCAGTTCTTC
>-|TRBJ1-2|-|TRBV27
CASSLNWGDYGYTF
TGTGCCAGCAGTTTAAATTGGGGTGACTATGGCTACACCTTC
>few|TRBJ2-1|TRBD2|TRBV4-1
CASSQPTSGRKDEQFF
TGCGCCAGCAGCCAACCAACTAGCGGGAGAAAAGATGAGCAGTTCTTC
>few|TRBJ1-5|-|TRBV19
CASSTAGLPNQPQHF
TGTGCCAGTAGTACCGCGGGACTCCCCAATCAGCCCCAGCATTTT